The subject of this entry is one TCR beta chain. Sequenced by immunoSEQ multiplex PCR; TCRdb stores in-frame clones only, minus some. This table has 250,000 to 300,000 clones, more than 70% appearing once. The sample's treatment: around 19 received Ad26.COV2.S at low or high dose, single or two shots; about 5 received placebo; per-sample allocation not given. Material that was analyzed had been drawn on day 63 after the first vaccine or placebo injection. This sample was included in a study of Ad26.COV2.S vaccination and SARS-CoV-2 variants. The ends were cut back, 0 bases at V and 0 bases at J, with 11 bases in the middle. CDR3 size: 16 residues. Germline assignment: CDR1 SGHRS and CDR2 YFSETQ.

Sequencing was performed on peripheral blood, taken in a trial of Ad26.COV2.S vaccine versus placebo. The TCR was taken from a person between 18 and 65 years old who received the Ad26.COV2.S COVID-19 vaccine or a placebo. This rearrangement joins TRBV5-1 to TRBJ2-3; weak D call: TRBD2 (5 bases). The CDR3 DNA follows: TGCGCCAGCAGCTTGGCCGCGGGTTCTAGCACAGATACGCAGTATTTT. It specifies CASSLAAGSSTDTQYF.